The 31 T cell receptor beta chains reported below all come from one sample, sequenced in a study of T-cell reconstitution after alpha-beta-depleted transplantation in children. It was with unique molecular identifiers that the TCRbeta library was prepared. In TCRdb, the PCR reads were re-called with MiXCR into one record per CDR3 protein. This table holds 200,000 to 250,000 distinct CDR3 sequences, approximately 9.5% found once. This specimen was PBMCs from the stem cell graft donor, taken from the stem cell graft. These receptors were collected from a human donor who donated a stem cell graft to a child with acute lymphoblastic leukemia.

This clonotype was observed a handful of times. The rearrangement joins TRBV4-1 to TRBJ2-7; 9 bases agree with TRBD1. The CDR3 sequence is 15 residues long. The junction had 10 bases not matched to a gene; V was cut back by 6 bases and J by 4 bases. Looked up from germline, CDR1 is MGHRA and CDR2 is YSYEKL. DNA for the CDR3: TGCGCCAGCAGAAAAGGGATGGGACAGGGTTACGAGCAGTACTTC. This translates into CASRKGMGQGYEQYF.

The rearrangement joins TRBV18 to TRBJ1-2, with TRBD1 matching over 7 bases. CDR1 and CDR2 from the germline V gene are KGHSH and LQKENI. The length of the CDR3 is 15 residues. With V trimmed by 4 bases and J by 2 bases, 7 bases remained unmatched. Written as DNA, the CDR3 is TGTGCCAGCTCACTGAGAGGGGGCGGAAACTATGGCTACACCTTC. Its protein product is CASSLRGGGNYGYTF.

The chain is built from TRBV20-1 and TRBJ2-7; 7 nucleotides agree with TRBD1. V lost 3 bases, J lost 4 bases, and 0 bases stayed unmatched. This CDR3 is built from 11 residues. CDR1 DFQATT and CDR2 SNEGSKA come from the germline V gene (reference sequence). Here the CDR3 reads CSARGQYEQYF. CDR3 sequence (DNA): TGCAGTGCTAGGGGACAGTACGAGCAGTACTTC.

At least ten counts were recorded for this clonotype. The chain couples TRBV20-1 to TRBJ2-3, with a weak D call TRBD1 (6 bases). The V end lost 3 bases, the J end lost 6 bases, and 19 bases lay between the germline ends. Germline V gives CDR1 DFQATT, CDR2 SNEGSKA (reference sequence). The CDR3 contains 15 residues. CDR3 loop: CSASGRTDPLDTQYF. The CDR3 nucleotides are TGCAGTGCTAGTGGACGGACAGACCCCCTGGATACGCAGTATTTT.

This clonotype has only a few counts. The V and J genes are TRBV12-3 or TRBV12-4 and TRBJ1-1; weak D call: TRBD1 (5 bases). This CDR3 is built from 14 residues. The ends were cut back, 5 bases at V and 0 bases at J, with 10 bases in the middle. The CDR3 reads CASSLQAMNTEAFF. The CDR3, as DNA: TGTGCCAGCAGTCTACAGGCTATGAACACTGAAGCTTTCTTT.

There are many counts of this clonotype. The J gene is TRBJ2-1, the V gene TRBV27; D possibly matches TRBD1 or TRBD2 (5 bases each). Trimming left V 5 bases short and J 0 bases short, with 8 bases between. The CDR3 is 14 residues long. Germline V gene data show CDR1 as MNHEY and CDR2 as SMNVEV (reference sequence). As DNA, the CDR3 is TGTGCCAGCAGTGAGGGGAGCTCCTACAATGAGCAGTTCTTC. It translates to CASSEGSSYNEQFF.

This clonotype was seen only a few times. The rearrangement joins TRBV7-8 to TRBJ2-3, with a weak D call TRBD1 (5 bases). This CDR3 comprises 16 residues. Trimming shortened V by 4 bases and J by 4 bases, and 18 bases separated the two germline ends. Germline loops: CDR1 SGHVS, CDR2 FQNEAQ. For the CDR3, the DNA is TGTGCCAGCAGCTCCGACAGAATCGGACGCCCAGATACGCAGTATTTT. It codes for CASSSDRIGRPDTQYF.

This clonotype showed up many times. The chain is built from TRBV7-2 and TRBJ2-7; the D is unclear. Germline CDR1 reads SGHTA; CDR2 reads FQGNSA. There are 13 residues in the CDR3. V was trimmed by 1 base and J by 4 bases, leaving 8 bases between them. The CDR3 DNA sequence: TGTGCCAGCAGCTTAGGACACGGGTACGAGCAGTACTTC. Translation: CASSLGHGYEQYF.

CDR3 bases: TGTGCCAGCAGCCGACGACTAGCGGGTTCCTCGGGGACCGGGGAGCTGTTTTTT. Encoded protein: CASSRRLAGSSGTGELFF. The V and J genes are TRBV9 and TRBJ2-2, with 10 nucleotides matching TRBD2. The V gene's germline CDR1 is SGDLS and CDR2 YYNGEE. The J segment lost 5 bases and the V segment lost 4 bases, leaving 14 bases of the junction unmatched. CDR3 size: 18 residues.

This chain joins TRBV6-5 and TRBJ2-3; 7 bases are shared with TRBD2. Looked up from germline, CDR1 is MNHEY and CDR2 is SVGAGI. This CDR3 region has 18 residues. With V trimmed by 0 bases and J by 0 bases, 9 bases remained unmatched. This CDR3 reads CASSYSSAAGVSTDTQYF. In nucleotides, the CDR3 is TGTGCCAGCAGTTACTCTTCCGCTGCGGGGGTTAGCACAGATACGCAGTATTTT.

This chain links TRBV5-5 with TRBJ2-6; D gene ambiguous. The V end was cut by 5 bases, the J end by 2 bases, with 5 bases between. CDR3 length: 13 amino acids. Germline V CDR1 and CDR2: SGHKS, YYEKEE (reference sequence). CDR3 DNA: TGTGCCAGCAGTGGACCTGGGGCCAACGTCCTGACTTTC. Protein: CASSGPGANVLTF. Together with reference TRBV5-5 and TRBJ2-6, the CDR3 gives the full variable domain: DAGVTQSPTHLIKTRGQQVTLRCSPISGHKSVSWYQQVLGQGPQFIFQYYEKEERGRGNFPDRFSARQFPNYSSELNVNALLLGDSALYLCASSGPGANVLTFGAGSRLTVL.

The rearrangement links TRBV30 to TRBJ1-5; the D is unclear. The germline V gene has CDR1 GTSNPN and CDR2 SVGIG (reference sequence). This CDR3 contains 12 residues. V was cut by 1 base and J by 5 bases, with 6 bases left in between. CDR3 in amino acids: CAWSGSDQPQHF. The CDR3, as DNA: TGTGCCTGGAGTGGAAGCGATCAGCCCCAGCATTTT.

The chain recombines TRBV30 with TRBJ2-7, with 9 bases lining up with TRBD1. The ends lost 5 bases at V and 7 bases at J; junction bases unmatched: 3. Germline lookup yields CDR1 GTSNPN and CDR2 SVGIG (reference sequence). This CDR3 comprises 11 residues. DNA of the CDR3: TGTGCCTGGGGGACAGGGAGGGAGCAGTACTTC. Its protein product is CAWGTGREQYF.

Of note for this clonotype: A much larger clone lies one base from this, so it may be a read error. The chain employs TRBV5-1 and TRBJ2-3; D is uncertain. The CDR3 totals 12 residues. Germline CDR1 and CDR2: SGHRS and YFSETQ. V lost 1 base to trimming and J lost 4 bases, with 4 bases between them. CDR3 DNA sequence: TGCGCCAGCAGCTTGAGGGCAGATACGCAGTATTTT. Translating it yields CASSLRADTQYF.

This clonotype was recorded a few times. The chain joins TRBV7-9 to TRBJ1-1; tentative D call: TRBD1 (6 bases). Germline V CDR1 and CDR2: SEHNR, FQNEAQ (reference sequence). The CDR3 runs 15 residues. V was trimmed by 1 base and J by 1 base, leaving 10 bases between them. The chain's CDR3 is CASSLGRGKNTEAFF. CDR3 bases: TGTGCCAGCAGCTTAGGCAGGGGAAAGAACACTGAAGCTTTCTTT.

This clonotype was counted many times. The genes are TRBV12-3 or TRBV12-4 and TRBJ2-3; D ambiguous. This CDR3 spans 13 amino acids. Between the trimmed V and J ends, which lost 3 bases and 2 bases, there was a span of 6 bases. CDR3 coding DNA: TGTGCCAGCAGTTTGTGGCCCACAGATACGCAGTATTTT. Translation gives CASSLWPTDTQYF.

This clonotype was counted many times. V and J are TRBV5-5 and TRBJ2-4; 8 positions match TRBD1. CDR1 and CDR2 (germline): SGHKS, YYEKEE (reference sequence). The CDR3 totals 14 residues. V trimming: 6 bases; J trimming: 4 bases; junction bases outside the gene matches: 6. Here the CDR3 reads CASTQGTGKNIQYF. In nucleotides, the CDR3 is TGTGCCAGCACCCAGGGGACAGGAAAAAACATTCAGTACTTC. The variable domain in full, completed from reference TRBV5-5 and TRBJ2-4, reads DAGVTQSPTHLIKTRGQQVTLRCSPISGHKSVSWYQQVLGQGPQFIFQYYEKEERGRGNFPDRFSARQFPNYSSELNVNALLLGDSALYLCASTQGTGKNIQYFGAGTRLSVL.

A note on this clonotype: With a much larger clone just one base away, this may be a read error. Written as DNA, the CDR3 is TGCAGTGCTAGTTGGGAGGGAGCTGGAAACACCATATATTTT. This gives the protein CSASWEGAGNTIYF. V is TRBV20-1 and J is TRBJ1-3; D call uncertain. CDR1 and CDR2 (germline): DFQATT, SNEGSKA (reference sequence). Trimming stripped 3 bases from V and 2 bases from J, with 11 bases between. The CDR3 totals 14 residues.

This sequence joins TRBV29-1 and TRBJ2-2, with 8 nucleotides matching TRBD1. Per the germline V gene, CDR1 is SQVTM and CDR2 is ANQGSEA. Losses at the gene ends were 7 bases for V and 5 bases for J; bases not matched to a gene: 9. This CDR3 region has 14 residues. CDR3 residues: CSAGRTGRTGELFF. The CDR3 DNA reads TGCAGCGCCGGACGGACAGGGAGAACCGGGGAGCTGTTTTTT.

This rearrangement joins TRBV27 to TRBJ2-3; no reliable D call. CDR3 size: 16 residues. Germline values: CDR1 MNHEY, CDR2 SMNVEV (reference sequence). Trimming stripped 2 bases from V and 5 bases from J, with 17 bases between. The CDR3 coding sequence is TGTGCCAGCAGTTTACGAGACTTCTATTTCGGAGATACGCAGTATTTT. It specifies CASSLRDFYFGDTQYF.

This chain connects TRBV11-2 to TRBJ2-2, with 7 bases identical to TRBD1. Germline V gene lookup returns CDR1 SGHAT and CDR2 FQNNGV. The J segment lost 3 bases and the V segment lost 1 base, leaving 5 bases of the junction unmatched. The CDR3 extends over 16 amino acids. CDR3 sequence: CASSLVQGEDTGELFF. Here the CDR3 DNA reads TGTGCCAGCAGCTTAGTGCAGGGGGAAGACACCGGGGAGCTGTTTTTT.

This clonotype has at least ten counts. The rearrangement joins TRBV5-1 to TRBJ2-3, with D possibly being TRBD1 (6 bases). Germline CDR1 and CDR2: SGHRS and YFSETQ. There are 15 residues in the CDR3. V was shortened by 1 base and J by 6 bases, with 15 bases between the two germline ends. CDR3 DNA sequence: TGCGCCAGCAGCTTGAGGACAGACACTGTCGATACGCAGTATTTT. Its translation is CASSLRTDTVDTQYF.

This clonotype was detected a few times. This chain connects TRBV27 to TRBJ2-4; 10 positions agree with TRBD2. J gave up 4 bases and V 3 bases, and 9 bases lay outside the gene matches. The CDR3 sequence is 17 residues long. Looked up from germline, CDR1 is MNHEY and CDR2 is SMNVEV (reference sequence). The CDR3 region is CASSFLPGLAQKNIQYF. The CDR3 DNA follows: TGTGCCAGCAGTTTTCTTCCGGGACTAGCGCAGAAAAACATTCAGTACTTC.

This clonotype was seen repeatedly, ten times or more. V and J are TRBV29-1 and TRBJ2-2; D is uncertain. Trimming shortened V by 6 bases and J by 5 bases, and 10 bases separated the two germline ends. CDR1 and CDR2 (germline): SQVTM, ANQGSEA. The CDR3 spans 12 residues. The CDR3 loop is CSVNIGTGELFF. CDR3 nucleotides: TGCAGCGTCAACATTGGGACCGGGGAGCTGTTTTTT.

This clonotype was observed a handful of times. The chain links TRBV11-2 to TRBJ1-5; D is unresolved. This CDR3 region has 14 residues. With 3 bases removed from V and 4 bases from J, the gap between germline ends came to 10 bases. Germline assignment: CDR1 SGHAT and CDR2 FQNNGV. The CDR3 coding sequence is TGTGCCAGCAGCTTCCCGGGATTGAATCAGCCCCAGCATTTT. Its translation: CASSFPGLNQPQHF.

This clonotype was found many times. V usage is TRBV5-6 and J usage is TRBJ2-7, with D uncertain. The V and J ends lost 0 bases and 7 bases respectively, with 8 bases between them. Germline lookup yields CDR1 SGHDT and CDR2 YYEEEE. The CDR3 has 12 amino acids. The CDR3 coding sequence is TGTGCCAGCAGCTTGGTGTTGAGGGAGCAGTACTTC. This sequence encodes CASSLVLREQYF.

This clonotype has ten or more counts. The genes are TRBV10-2 and TRBJ1-4; D gene ambiguous. V dropped 2 bases and J dropped 4 bases, with 5 bases sitting between them. This CDR3 has 13 residues. CDR1 is WSHSY, CDR2 SAAADI, per germline. The CDR3 sequence: CASSEGINEKLFF. The CDR3 bases are TGCGCCAGCAGTGAGGGGATTAATGAAAAACTGTTTTTT.

This clonotype was seen ten or more times. The rearrangement uses TRBV5-1 and TRBJ2-2; TRBD1 matches at 9 bases. The germline CDR1 and CDR2 sequences are SGHRS and YFSETQ. CDR3 length: 15 amino acids. With V trimmed by 3 bases and J by 3 bases, 3 bases remained unmatched. CDR3: CASSSGTGYTGELFF. CDR3 nucleotides: TGCGCCAGCAGCTCCGGGACAGGGTACACCGGGGAGCTGTTTTTT.

This clonotype appeared many times. This chain connects TRBV6-1 to TRBJ1-1, with a weak D call TRBD1 (5 bases). CDR3 length equals 14 residues. Trimming took 6 bases from V and 5 from J, leaving 16 bases between them. Germline V lookup: CDR1 MNHNS, CDR2 SASEGT. In DNA, the CDR3 is TGTGCCAGCAGGGGAACCGGGGGTGAGACTGAAGCTTTCTTT. It specifies CASRGTGGETEAFF.

In this sample, this clonotype turned up a few times. The CDR3 protein is CATSDFKREADTQYF. The CDR3 DNA reads as TGTGCCACCAGTGATTTTAAGAGGGAAGCAGATACGCAGTATTTT. The rearrangement uses TRBV24-1 and TRBJ2-3, with D maybe TRBD2 (5 bases). Germline V gene lookup returns CDR1 KGHDR and CDR2 SFDVKD. The CDR3 is 15 residues long. Deletions cut 1 base from V and 4 bases from J, with 11 bases between.

This clonotype occurred a few times. The rearrangement joins TRBV7-9 to TRBJ1-1, with TRBD1 identical over 9 bases. The CDR3 has 14 residues. From germline, CDR1 is SEHNR and CDR2 FQNEAQ (reference sequence). Trimming took 10 bases from V and 5 from J; bases not matched to a gene: 11. This chain's CDR3 is CATLRTGARTEAFF. The DNA for the CDR3 is TGTGCCACCCTAAGGACAGGGGCCAGGACTGAAGCTTTCTTT.